One sample yielded the 13 T cell receptor beta chains listed below, sequenced in a study of vaccination effects on CD4 cells after COVID-19. These TCRs' antigens remain unknown. Measured with immunoSEQ multiplex PCR; TCRdb has only the in-frame clones, and not every one. The sample has about 79,000 clones; about 74% are singletons. Antigen-specific CD4+ T cells were expanded with viral peptide pools in the ViraFEST assay before sequencing. Culture proceeded for 10 days, and CD4+ T cells were then isolated. The sequenced sample was CD4+ T cells from PBMCs cultured with HCoV-229E spike peptides, obtained before COVID-19 vaccination. The receptors originated from a human donor who received a COVID-19 vaccine.

This chain connects TRBV3-1 (or the pseudogene TRBV3-2) to TRBJ2-1, with 12 bases fitting TRBD2. The V gene's germline CDR1 is LGHDT and CDR2 YNNKEL (reference sequence). The ends lost 7 bases at V and 7 bases at J; junction bases unmatched: 5. The CDR3 runs 14 residues. As DNA, the CDR3 is TGTGCCAGCATGCTGACTAGCGGGGGAAATGAGCAGTTCTTC. Translated, it gives CASMLTSGGNEQFF.

The V call is TRBV25-1, the J call TRBJ1-1, with TRBD1 as a possible D gene (6 bases). The germline V and J ends were trimmed by 6 bases and 6 bases, with 14 bases remaining between them. From germline, CDR1 is MGHDK and CDR2 SYGVNS. This CDR3 spans 13 amino acids. DNA for the CDR3: TGTGCCAGCAGCTCTACAGGGAGGTCTGAAGCTTTCTTT. This sequence encodes CASSSTGRSEAFF.

The chain is built from TRBV3-1 (or the pseudogene TRBV3-2) and TRBJ1-6; D is unresolved. The CDR3 consists of 14 residues. The germline V gene encodes CDR1 LGHDT and CDR2 YNNKEL (reference sequence). With 0 bases removed from V and 6 bases from J, the gap between germline ends came to 6 bases. The DNA of the CDR3 is TGTGCCAGCAGCCAAGAGGGGTTTAATTCACCCCTCCACTTT. Translating gives CASSQEGFNSPLHF.

This chain uses TRBV15 with TRBJ1-6, with 7 bases fitting TRBD1. The germline V gene has CDR1 LNHNV and CDR2 YYDKDF (reference sequence). Losses at the gene ends were 4 bases for V and 7 bases for J; bases not matched to a gene: 16. CDR3 length equals 18 residues. The CDR3 protein is CATSIKTTGTARNSPLHF. CDR3 coding DNA: TGTGCCACCAGCATAAAAACCACCGGGACAGCGAGAAATTCACCCCTCCACTTT.

J is TRBJ2-5 and V is TRBV6-2 or TRBV6-3; D ambiguous. The germline CDR1 and CDR2 sequences are MNHEY and SVGEGT. The CDR3 loop spans 14 amino acids. Trimming shortened V by 6 bases and J by 0 bases, and 11 bases separated the two germline ends. The CDR3 region has the DNA TGTGCCAGCAGCGGACGGACGTACCAAGAGACCCAGTACTTC. Translation gives CASSGRTYQETQYF.

The chain joins TRBV28 to TRBJ1-5; TRBD1 matches 8 bases. The CDR3 runs 15 residues. CDR1 MDHEN and CDR2 SYDVKM come from the germline V gene. Trimming at V came to 1 base and at J to 2 bases, leaving 1 base not matched to a gene. The CDR3 DNA reads as TGTGCCAGCAGTTTATTGGGACAGGGCAATCAGCCCCAGCATTTT. Protein: CASSLLGQGNQPQHF.

The chain combines TRBV20-1 with TRBJ1-2; 11 bases are a match to TRBD1. The germline CDR1 and CDR2 sequences are DFQATT and SNEGSKA (reference sequence). V lost 3 bases and J lost 5; bases outside the gene matches: 8. The CDR3 has 15 amino acids. Written as DNA, the CDR3 is TGCAGTGCTAGTAGCGGACAGGGGGCGCCGTATGGCTACACCTTC. Translated: CSASSGQGAPYGYTF.

The chain joins TRBV3-1 (or the pseudogene TRBV3-2) to TRBJ2-4; D might be TRBD2 (5 bases). The V end lost 3 bases, the J end lost 1 base, and 7 bases lay between the germline ends. Germline V gene lookup returns CDR1 LGHDT and CDR2 YNNKEL (reference sequence). The CDR3 spans 14 residues. The CDR3: CASSQGGAKNIQYF. The CDR3 DNA follows: TGTGCCAGCAGCCAGGGCGGGGCCAAAAACATTCAGTACTTC.

The chain is built from TRBV5-5 and TRBJ1-5; D is ambiguous. There are 13 residues in the CDR3. V lost 0 bases to trimming and J lost 1 base, with 2 bases between them. The germline V gene encodes CDR1 SGHKS and CDR2 YYEKEE (reference sequence). CDR3 DNA sequence: TGTGCCAGCAGCTTGGTCAGCAATCAGCCCCAGCATTTT. Amino acids: CASSLVSNQPQHF.

This chain connects TRBV3-1 (or the pseudogene TRBV3-2) to TRBJ2-5, with TRBD1 matching 10 bases. The CDR3 sequence is 15 residues long. V shed 4 bases, J shed 3 bases, and the junction held 5 bases outside the gene matches. Germline lookup yields CDR1 LGHDT and CDR2 YNNKEL (reference sequence). The CDR3 DNA reads as TGTGCCAGCAGCCCCACCGGGACAGGGGAAGAGACCCAGTACTTC. Its protein is CASSPTGTGEETQYF.

The gene calls are TRBV19 and TRBJ1-2; TRBD1 aligns across 8 bases. Germline V gives CDR1 LNHDA, CDR2 SQIVND (reference sequence). With V trimmed by 7 bases and J by 7 bases, 14 bases remained unmatched. This CDR3 comprises 15 residues. The CDR3 protein is CASTLMDRASSGYTF. The CDR3 nucleotides read TGTGCCAGTACCCTGATGGACAGGGCTTCAAGTGGCTACACCTTC. Full variable domain (missing parts from reference TRBV19 and TRBJ1-2): DGGITQSPKYLFRKEGQNVTLSCEQNLNHDAMYWYRQDPGQGLRLIYYSQIVNDFQKGDIAEGYSVSREKKESFPLTVTSAQKNPTAFYLCASTLMDRASSGYTFGSGTRLTVV.

The chain uses TRBV5-1 and TRBJ1-1; unclear D gene. CDR1 is SGHRS and CDR2 is YFSETQ in the germline V gene. This CDR3 is built from 15 residues. Trimming took 0 bases from V and 3 from J, leaving 12 bases between them. CDR3 sequence reads: CASSLVGGSYTEAFF. CDR3 DNA sequence: TGCGCCAGCAGCTTGGTGGGCGGCAGCTACACTGAAGCTTTCTTT.

The CDR3 loop reads CASSLITNYGYTF. Here the CDR3 DNA reads TGTGCCAGTAGTCTTATTACTAACTATGGCTACACCTTC. The chain employs TRBV19 and TRBJ1-2; D unresolved. The germline V gene has CDR1 LNHDA and CDR2 SQIVND (reference sequence). Trimming took off 5 bases at V and 0 bases at J, with 7 bases between the two ends. The CDR3 length is 13 residues.